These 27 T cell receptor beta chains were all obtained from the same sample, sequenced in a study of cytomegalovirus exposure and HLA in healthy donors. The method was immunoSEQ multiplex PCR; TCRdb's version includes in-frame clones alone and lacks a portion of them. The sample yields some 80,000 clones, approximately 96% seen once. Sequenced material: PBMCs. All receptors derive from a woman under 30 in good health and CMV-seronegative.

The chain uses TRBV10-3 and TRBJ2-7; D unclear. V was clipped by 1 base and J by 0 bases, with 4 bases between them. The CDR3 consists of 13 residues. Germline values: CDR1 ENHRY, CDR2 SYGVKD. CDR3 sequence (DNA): TGTGCCATCAGTGAGTTCGGCTCCTACGAGCAGTACTTC. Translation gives CAISEFGSYEQYF.

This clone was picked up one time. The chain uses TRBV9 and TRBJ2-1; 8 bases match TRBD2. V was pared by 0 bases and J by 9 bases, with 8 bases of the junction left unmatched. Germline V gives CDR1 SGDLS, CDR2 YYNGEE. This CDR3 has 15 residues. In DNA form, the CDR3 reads TGTGCCAGCAGCGTAGACCCCCGGGAGGGTGGTGAGCAGTTCTTC. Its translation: CASSVDPREGGEQFF.

In DNA, the CDR3 is TGCGCCAGCAGCTTGGTATTCCCGGGACTAGCGGGAGTAGTTTACGAGCAGTACTTC. Its translation is CASSLVFPGLAGVVYEQYF. This chain joins TRBV5-1 and TRBJ2-7, with 14 nucleotides matching TRBD2. This CDR3 contains 19 residues. CDR1 is SGHRS, CDR2 YFSETQ, per germline. Trimming removed 0 bases from V and 4 bases from J; junction bases left unmatched: 12.

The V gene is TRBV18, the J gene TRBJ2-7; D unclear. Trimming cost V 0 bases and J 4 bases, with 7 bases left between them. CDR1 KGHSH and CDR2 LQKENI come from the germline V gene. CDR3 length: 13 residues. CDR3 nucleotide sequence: TGTGCCAGCTCACCACCGTATCAGTACGAGCAGTACTTC. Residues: CASSPPYQYEQYF.

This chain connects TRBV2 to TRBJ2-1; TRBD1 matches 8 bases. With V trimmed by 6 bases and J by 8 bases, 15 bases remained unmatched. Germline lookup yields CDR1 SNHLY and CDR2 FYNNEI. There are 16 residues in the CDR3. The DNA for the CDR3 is TGTGCCAGCAGGTCATACCGGGACAGGATTCGATATGAGCAGTTCTTC. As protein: CASRSYRDRIRYEQFF.

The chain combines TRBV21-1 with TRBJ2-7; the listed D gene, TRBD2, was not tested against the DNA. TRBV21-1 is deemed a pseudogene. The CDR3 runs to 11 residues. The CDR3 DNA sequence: TGTGCCAGCAGCACGTCCTACGAGCAGTACTTC. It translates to CASSTSYEQYF.

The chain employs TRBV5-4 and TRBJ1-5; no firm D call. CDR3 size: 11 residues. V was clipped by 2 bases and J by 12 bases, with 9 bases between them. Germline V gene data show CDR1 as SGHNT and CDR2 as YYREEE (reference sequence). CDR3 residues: CASSFGEGQHF. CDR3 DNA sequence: TGTGCCAGCAGCTTCGGGGAAGGCCAGCATTTT.

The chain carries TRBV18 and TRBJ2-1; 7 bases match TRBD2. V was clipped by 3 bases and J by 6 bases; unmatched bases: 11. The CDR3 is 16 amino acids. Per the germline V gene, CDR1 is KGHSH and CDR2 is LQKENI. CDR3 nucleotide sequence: TGTGCCAGCTCACCGGTCGGGGGGAGTGTGACCAATGAGCAGTTCTTC. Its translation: CASSPVGGSVTNEQFF.

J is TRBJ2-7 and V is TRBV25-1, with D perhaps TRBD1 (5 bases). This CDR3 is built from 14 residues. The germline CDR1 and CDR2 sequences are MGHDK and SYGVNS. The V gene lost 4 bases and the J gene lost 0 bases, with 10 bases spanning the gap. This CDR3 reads CASSGPGFSYEQYF. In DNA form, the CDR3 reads TGTGCCAGCAGTGGGCCAGGGTTCTCCTACGAGCAGTACTTC.

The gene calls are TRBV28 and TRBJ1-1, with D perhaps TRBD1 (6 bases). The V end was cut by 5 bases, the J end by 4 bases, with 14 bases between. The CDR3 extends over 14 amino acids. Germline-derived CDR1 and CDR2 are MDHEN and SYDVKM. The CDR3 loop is CASSEDTGSTEAFF. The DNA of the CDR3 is TGTGCCAGCAGTGAAGATACAGGGAGCACTGAAGCTTTCTTT.

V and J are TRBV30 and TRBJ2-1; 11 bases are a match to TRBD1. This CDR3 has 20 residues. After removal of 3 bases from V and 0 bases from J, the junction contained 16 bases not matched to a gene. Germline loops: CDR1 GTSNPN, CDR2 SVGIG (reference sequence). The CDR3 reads CAWRRFRTGGSDYSYNEQFF. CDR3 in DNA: TGTGCCTGGAGGAGATTCAGGACAGGGGGCTCGGACTACTCCTACAATGAGCAGTTCTTC.

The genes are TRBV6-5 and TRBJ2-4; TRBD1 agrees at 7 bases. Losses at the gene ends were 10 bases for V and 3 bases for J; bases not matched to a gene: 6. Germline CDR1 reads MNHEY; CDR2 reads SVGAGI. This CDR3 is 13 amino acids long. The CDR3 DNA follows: TGTGCCACCCGACGACAGGGCAAAAACATTCAGTACTTC. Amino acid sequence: CATRRQGKNIQYF.

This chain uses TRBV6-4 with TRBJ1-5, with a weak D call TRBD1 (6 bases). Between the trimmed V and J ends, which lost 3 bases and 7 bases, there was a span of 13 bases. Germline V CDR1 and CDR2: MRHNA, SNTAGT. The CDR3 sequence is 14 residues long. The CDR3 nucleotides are TGTGCCAGCAGTGAATATGGGGGCTTACAGCCCCAGCATTTT. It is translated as CASSEYGGLQPQHF.

The CDR3 coding sequence is TGTGCCAGCAGCGTAACGGAAGGAGTCGGTAACTACAATGAGCAGTTCTTC. It encodes CASSVTEGVGNYNEQFF. V usage is TRBV9 and J usage is TRBJ2-1; D uncertain. The CDR3 is made up of 17 amino acids. Trimming cost V 1 base and J 3 bases, with 17 bases left between them. From germline, CDR1 is SGDLS and CDR2 YYNGEE.

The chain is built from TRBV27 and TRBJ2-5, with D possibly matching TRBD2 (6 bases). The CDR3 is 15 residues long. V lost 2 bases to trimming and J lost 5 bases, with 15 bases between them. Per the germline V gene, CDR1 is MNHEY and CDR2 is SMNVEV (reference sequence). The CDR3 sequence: CASSLVGGSAETQYF. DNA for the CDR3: TGTGCCAGCAGTTTAGTCGGAGGGAGCGCGGAGACCCAGTACTTC.

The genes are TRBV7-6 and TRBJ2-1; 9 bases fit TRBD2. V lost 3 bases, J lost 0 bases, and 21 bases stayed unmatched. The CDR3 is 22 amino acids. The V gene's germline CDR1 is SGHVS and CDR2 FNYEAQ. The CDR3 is CASSFIPSKVALAGSSYNEQFF. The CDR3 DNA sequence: TGTGCCAGCAGCTTTATCCCTTCTAAGGTTGCTCTAGCGGGAAGCTCCTACAATGAGCAGTTCTTC.

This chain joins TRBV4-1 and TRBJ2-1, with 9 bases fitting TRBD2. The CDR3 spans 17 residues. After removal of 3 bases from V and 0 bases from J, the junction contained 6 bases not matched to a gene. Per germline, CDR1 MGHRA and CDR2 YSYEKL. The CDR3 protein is CASSQTTSGNSYNEQFF. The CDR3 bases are TGCGCCAGCAGCCAGACGACTAGCGGTAACTCCTACAATGAGCAGTTCTTC.

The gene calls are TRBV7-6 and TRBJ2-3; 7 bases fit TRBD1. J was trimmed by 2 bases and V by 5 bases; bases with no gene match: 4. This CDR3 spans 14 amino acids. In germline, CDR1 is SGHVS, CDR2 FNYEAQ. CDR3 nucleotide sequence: TGTGCCAGCAGCCTGACAGGGTTCACAGATACGCAGTATTTT. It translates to CASSLTGFTDTQYF.

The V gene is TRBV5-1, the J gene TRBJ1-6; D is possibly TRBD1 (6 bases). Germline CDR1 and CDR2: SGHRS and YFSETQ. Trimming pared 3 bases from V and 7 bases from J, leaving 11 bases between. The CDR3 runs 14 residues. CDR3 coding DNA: TGCGCCAGCAGCTCACAGGGCCCCAATTCACCCCTCCACTTT. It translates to CASSSQGPNSPLHF.

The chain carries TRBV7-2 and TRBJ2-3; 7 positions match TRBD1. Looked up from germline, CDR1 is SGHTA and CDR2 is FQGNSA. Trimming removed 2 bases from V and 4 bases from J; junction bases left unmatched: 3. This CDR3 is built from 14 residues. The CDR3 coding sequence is TGTGCCAGCAGCTTATACGACAGGGCAGATACGCAGTATTTT. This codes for CASSLYDRADTQYF.

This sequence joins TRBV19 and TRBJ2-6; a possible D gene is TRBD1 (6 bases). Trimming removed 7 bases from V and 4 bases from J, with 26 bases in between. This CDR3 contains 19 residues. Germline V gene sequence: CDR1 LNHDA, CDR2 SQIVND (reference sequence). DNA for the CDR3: TGTGCCAGTACTAATGAACCCGGACAGACTCTGGTCGGGGCCAACGTCCTGACTTTC. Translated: CASTNEPGQTLVGANVLTF.

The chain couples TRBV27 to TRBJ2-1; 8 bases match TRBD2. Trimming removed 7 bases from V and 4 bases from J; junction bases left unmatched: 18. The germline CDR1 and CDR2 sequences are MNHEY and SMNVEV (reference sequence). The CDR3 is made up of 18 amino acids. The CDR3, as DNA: TGTGCCAGCACCCTTTATCCGACTAGGGCGGGAGGATACAATGAGCAGTTCTTC. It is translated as CASTLYPTRAGGYNEQFF.

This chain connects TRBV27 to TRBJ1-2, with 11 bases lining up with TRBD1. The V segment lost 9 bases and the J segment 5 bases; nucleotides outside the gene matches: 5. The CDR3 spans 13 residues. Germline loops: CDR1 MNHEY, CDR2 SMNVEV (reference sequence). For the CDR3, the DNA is TGTGCCAGTGGGGACAGGGGGAAATATGGCTACACCTTC. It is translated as CASGDRGKYGYTF.

CDR3 bases: TGCGCCAGCAGCCAAGGTGCGGTGAGCAATCAGCCCCAGCATTTT. Residues: CASSQGAVSNQPQHF. This chain links TRBV4-1 with TRBJ1-5; unclear D gene. The CDR3 extends over 15 amino acids. The germline V gene has CDR1 MGHRA and CDR2 YSYEKL. V was pared by 1 base and J by 1 base, with 8 bases between.

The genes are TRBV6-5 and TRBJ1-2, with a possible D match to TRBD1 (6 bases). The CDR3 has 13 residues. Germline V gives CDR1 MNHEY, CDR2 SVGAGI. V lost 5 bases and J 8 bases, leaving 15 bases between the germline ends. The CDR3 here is CASSGRGGRGYTF. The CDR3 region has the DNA TGTGCCAGCAGTGGCCGCGGGGGCCGGGGCTACACCTTC.

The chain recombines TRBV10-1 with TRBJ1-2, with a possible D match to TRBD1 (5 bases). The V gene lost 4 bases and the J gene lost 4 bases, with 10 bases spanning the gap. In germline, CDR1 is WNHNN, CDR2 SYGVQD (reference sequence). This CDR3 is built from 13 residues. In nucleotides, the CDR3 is TGCGCCAGCAGTGCAGCGGGGCCCTATGGCTACACCTTC. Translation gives CASSAAGPYGYTF.

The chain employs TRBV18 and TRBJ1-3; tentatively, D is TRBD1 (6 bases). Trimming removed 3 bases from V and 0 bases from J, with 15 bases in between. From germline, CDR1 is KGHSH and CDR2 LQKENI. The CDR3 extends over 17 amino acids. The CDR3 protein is CASSPHRGGRSGNTIYF. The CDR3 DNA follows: TGTGCCAGCTCACCGCACCGAGGGGGTCGCTCTGGAAACACCATATATTTT. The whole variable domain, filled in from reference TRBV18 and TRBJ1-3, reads NAGVMQNPRHLVRRRGQEARLRCSPMKGHSHVYWYRQLPEEGLKFMVYLQKENIIDESGMPKERFSAEFPKEGPSILRIQQVVRGDSAAYFCASSPHRGGRSGNTIYFGEGSWLTVV.